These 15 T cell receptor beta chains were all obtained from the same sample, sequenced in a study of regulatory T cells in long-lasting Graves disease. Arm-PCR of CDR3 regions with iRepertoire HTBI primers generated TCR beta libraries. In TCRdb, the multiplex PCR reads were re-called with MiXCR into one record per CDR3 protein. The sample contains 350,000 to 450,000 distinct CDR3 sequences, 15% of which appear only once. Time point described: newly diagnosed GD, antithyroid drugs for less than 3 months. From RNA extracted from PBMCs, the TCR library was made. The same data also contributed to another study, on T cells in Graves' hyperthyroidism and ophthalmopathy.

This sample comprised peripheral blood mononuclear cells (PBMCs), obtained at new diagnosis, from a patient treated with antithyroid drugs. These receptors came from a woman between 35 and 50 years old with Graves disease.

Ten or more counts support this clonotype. The CDR3 DNA sequence: TGTGCCTGGAGTGTACGCGGGAGTGAACTGTTTTTT. Translated, it gives CAWSVRGSELFF. The rearrangement joins TRBV30 to TRBJ1-4; D is undetermined. Trimming cost V 0 bases and J 12 bases, with 11 bases left between them. This CDR3 is built from 12 residues. Germline CDR1 is GTSNPN and CDR2 is SVGIG (reference sequence).

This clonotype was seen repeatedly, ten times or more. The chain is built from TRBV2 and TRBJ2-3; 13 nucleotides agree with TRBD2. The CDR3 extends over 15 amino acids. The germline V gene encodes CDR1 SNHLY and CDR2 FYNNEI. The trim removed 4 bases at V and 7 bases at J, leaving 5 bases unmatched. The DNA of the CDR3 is TGTGCCAGCAGTGGACTAGCGGGAGGTCGTAATACGCAGTATTTT. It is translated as CASSGLAGGRNTQYF.

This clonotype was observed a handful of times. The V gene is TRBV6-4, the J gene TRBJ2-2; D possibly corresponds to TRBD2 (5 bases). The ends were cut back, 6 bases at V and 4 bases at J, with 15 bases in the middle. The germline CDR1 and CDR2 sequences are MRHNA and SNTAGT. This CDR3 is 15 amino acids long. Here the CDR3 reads CASRSPYGGTGELFF. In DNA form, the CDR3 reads TGTGCCAGCAGATCCCCGTACGGAGGCACCGGGGAGCTGTTTTTT.

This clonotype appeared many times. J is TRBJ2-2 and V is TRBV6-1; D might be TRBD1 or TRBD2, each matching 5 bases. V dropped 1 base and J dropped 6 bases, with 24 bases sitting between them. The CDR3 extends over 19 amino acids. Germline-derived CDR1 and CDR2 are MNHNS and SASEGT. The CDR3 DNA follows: TGTGCCAGCAGTGAAGGGAAGGGGCTAGCAGTAGTTTTCTCCGGGGAGCTGTTTTTT. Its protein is CASSEGKGLAVVFSGELFF.

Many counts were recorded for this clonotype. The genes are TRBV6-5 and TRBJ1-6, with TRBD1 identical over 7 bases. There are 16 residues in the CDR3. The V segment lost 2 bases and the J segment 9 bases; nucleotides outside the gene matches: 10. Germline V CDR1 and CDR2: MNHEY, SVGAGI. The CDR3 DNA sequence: TGTGCCAGCAGTTACCTGTTGGGCAGGGGGTTTTCACCCCTCCACTTT. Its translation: CASSYLLGRGFSPLHF.

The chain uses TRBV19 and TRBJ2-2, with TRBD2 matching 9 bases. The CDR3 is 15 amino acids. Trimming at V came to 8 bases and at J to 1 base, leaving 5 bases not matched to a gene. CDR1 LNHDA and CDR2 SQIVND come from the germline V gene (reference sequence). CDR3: CASEGTSQNTGELFF. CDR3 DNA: TGTGCCAGTGAGGGGACTAGCCAGAACACCGGGGAGCTGTTTTTT.

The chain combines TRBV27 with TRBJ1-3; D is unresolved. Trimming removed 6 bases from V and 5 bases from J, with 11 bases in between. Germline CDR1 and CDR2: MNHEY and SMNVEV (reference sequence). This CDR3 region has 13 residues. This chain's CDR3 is CASSPDGRNTIYF. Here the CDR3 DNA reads TGTGCCAGCAGCCCGGACGGACGAAACACCATATATTTT.

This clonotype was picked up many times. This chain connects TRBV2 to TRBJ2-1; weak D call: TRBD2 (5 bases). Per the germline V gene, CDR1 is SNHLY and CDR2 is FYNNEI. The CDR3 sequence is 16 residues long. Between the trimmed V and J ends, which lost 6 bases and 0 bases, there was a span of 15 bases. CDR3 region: CASRGGLSSSYNEQFF. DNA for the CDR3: TGTGCCAGCAGGGGCGGACTTTCTAGCTCCTACAATGAGCAGTTCTTC.

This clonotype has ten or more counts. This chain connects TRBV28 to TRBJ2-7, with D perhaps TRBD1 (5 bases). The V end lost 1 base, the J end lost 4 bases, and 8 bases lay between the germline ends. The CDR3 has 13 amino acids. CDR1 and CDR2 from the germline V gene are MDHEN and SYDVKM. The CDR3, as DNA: TGTGCCAGCAGTTTATCACCAGGGTACGAGCAGTACTTC. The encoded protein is CASSLSPGYEQYF. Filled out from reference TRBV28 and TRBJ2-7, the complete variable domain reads DVKVTQSSRYLVKRTGEKVFLECVQDMDHENMFWYRQDPGLGLRLIYFSYDVKMKEKGDIPEGYSVSREKKERFSLILESASTNQTSMYLCASSLSPGYEQYFGPGTRLTVT.

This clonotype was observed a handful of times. The CDR3 DNA reads as TGTGCCAGCAGCTTGCCAGGGACAGGGGGCGGAGAAAAGAGCAATGAGCAGTTCTTC. Translating gives CASSLPGTGGGEKSNEQFF. The chain has TRBV5-6 and TRBJ2-1, with 12 nucleotides matching TRBD1. CDR1 is SGHDT and CDR2 is YYEEEE in the germline V gene. The CDR3 totals 19 residues. J gave up 6 bases and V 1 base, and 14 bases lay outside the gene matches.

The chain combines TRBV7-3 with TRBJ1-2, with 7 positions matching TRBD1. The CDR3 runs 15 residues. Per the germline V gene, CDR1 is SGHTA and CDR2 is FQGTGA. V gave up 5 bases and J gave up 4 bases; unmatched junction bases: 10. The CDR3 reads CASSPGGGGGYGYTF. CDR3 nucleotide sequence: TGTGCCAGCAGCCCAGGGGGGGGAGGTGGCTATGGCTACACCTTC.

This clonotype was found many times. The CDR3 DNA sequence: TGTGCCAGCAGCTTAGGTAGCGGGAGGGGCAATGAGCAGTTCTTC. It yields the protein CASSLGSGRGNEQFF. The genes are TRBV7-3 and TRBJ2-1, with 11 bases lining up with TRBD2. There are 15 residues in the CDR3. In germline, CDR1 is SGHTA, CDR2 FQGTGA. Trimming took 2 bases from V and 6 from J; bases not matched to a gene: 3.

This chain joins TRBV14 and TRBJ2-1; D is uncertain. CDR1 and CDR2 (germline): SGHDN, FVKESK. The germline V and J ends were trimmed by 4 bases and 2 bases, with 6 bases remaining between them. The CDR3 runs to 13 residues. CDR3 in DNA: TGTGCCAGCAGCCTTATCACCTACAATGAGCAGTTCTTC. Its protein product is CASSLITYNEQFF.

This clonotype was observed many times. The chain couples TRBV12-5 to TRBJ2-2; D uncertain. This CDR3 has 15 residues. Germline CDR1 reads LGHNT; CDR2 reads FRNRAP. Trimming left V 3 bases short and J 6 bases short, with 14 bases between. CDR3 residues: CASGFNEVLSGELFF. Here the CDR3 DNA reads TGTGCTAGTGGTTTCAATGAGGTTCTCTCCGGGGAGCTGTTTTTT.

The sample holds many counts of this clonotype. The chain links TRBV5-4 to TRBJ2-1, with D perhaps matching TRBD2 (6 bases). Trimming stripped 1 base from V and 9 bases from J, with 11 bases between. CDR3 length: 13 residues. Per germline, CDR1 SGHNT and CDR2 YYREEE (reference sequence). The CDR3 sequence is CASSLRGKLEQFF. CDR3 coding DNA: TGTGCCAGCAGCTTGCGCGGGAAACTTGAGCAGTTCTTC.